One and the same sample provided the 28 T cell receptor beta chains below, sequenced in a study of vaccination effects on CD4 cells after COVID-19. Assay used: immunoSEQ multiplex PCR; TCRdb lists only in-frame clones, some missing. Of tens of thousands of clones in the sample, less than 85% were seen once. Their antigens remain unidentified. CD4+ T cells were isolated after 10 days of culture. SARS-CoV-2 infection was confirmed by PCR in the person between March and December 2020. Vaccine administered to participants consisted of two doses of either BNT162b2 or mRNA-1273. The sequencing here drew on CD4+ T cells from PBMCs cultured without peptide, taken after COVID-19 vaccination. These receptors were taken from a human donor who had a prior SARS-CoV-2 infection.

The chain has TRBV5-1 and TRBJ1-4, with a possible D match to TRBD1 (5 bases). The germline CDR1 and CDR2 sequences are SGHRS and YFSETQ. V dropped 4 bases and J dropped 7 bases, with 17 bases sitting between them. The CDR3 covers 15 residues. CDR3 nucleotides: TGCGCCAGCAGCCTGGCGGGGACCGGAGGTGAAAAACTGTTTTTT. Its protein product is CASSLAGTGGEKLFF.

The V gene is TRBV30, the J gene TRBJ2-7; possibly TRBD1 for D (5 bases). The CDR3 consists of 14 residues. Trimming pared 0 bases from V and 2 bases from J, leaving 11 bases between. The germline CDR1 and CDR2 sequences are GTSNPN and SVGIG (reference sequence). For the CDR3, the DNA is TGTGCCTGGAGTGTACTTGGCAGGGCCTACGAGCAGTACTTC. It is translated as CAWSVLGRAYEQYF.

Details on this clone: The junction shows a germline mismatch at one end, possibly a read error. The J gene is TRBJ2-5, the V gene TRBV7-6; the D gene could be TRBD1 or TRBD2 (6 bases each). Germline loops: CDR1 SGHVS, CDR2 FNYEAQ. This CDR3 spans 15 amino acids. The CDR3 reads CASSPSWGAGLGKNF. The DNA of the CDR3 is TGTGCCAGCAGCCCATCCTGGGGGGCAGGGCTTGGGAAAAACTTC.

The chain combines TRBV5-4 with TRBJ1-2, with 7 bases that match TRBD1. The J segment lost 5 bases and the V segment lost 4 bases, leaving 11 bases of the junction unmatched. The CDR3 is made up of 15 amino acids. Germline V lookup: CDR1 SGHNT, CDR2 YYREEE (reference sequence). As DNA, the CDR3 is TGTGCCAGCAGCGTGAAGAACAGGGGCCGGTATGGCTACACCTTC. This translates into CASSVKNRGRYGYTF.

The chain employs TRBV30 and TRBJ2-7, with 10 bases lining up with TRBD1. J gave up 7 bases and V 7 bases, and 7 bases lay outside the gene matches. The CDR3 covers 12 residues. Germline CDR1 reads GTSNPN; CDR2 reads SVGIG (reference sequence). This CDR3 reads CALRQGAREQYF. CDR3 coding DNA: TGTGCCTTAAGACAGGGGGCGCGGGAGCAGTACTTC. Filled out from reference TRBV30 and TRBJ2-7, the complete variable domain reads SQTIHQWPATLVQPVGSPLSLECTVEGTSNPNLYWYRQAAGRGLQLLFYSVGIGQISSEVPQNLSASRPQDRQFILSSKKLLLSDSGFYLCALRQGAREQYFGPGTRLTVT.

This clone was seen only once. The chain has TRBV7-9 and TRBJ2-7; D might be TRBD1 (5 bases). Trimming removed 5 bases at V and 0 bases at J, with 8 bases between. The CDR3 loop spans 13 amino acids. Germline V gene data show CDR1 as SEHNR and CDR2 as FQNEAQ (reference sequence). The CDR3 sequence is CASSRQSSYEQYF. In DNA form, the CDR3 reads TGTGCCAGCAGCCGACAGAGCTCCTACGAGCAGTACTTC.

The chain recombines TRBV9 with TRBJ2-1, with D perhaps matching TRBD2 (5 bases). Trimming shortened V by 2 bases and J by 3 bases, and 15 bases separated the two germline ends. The germline CDR1 and CDR2 sequences are SGDLS and YYNGEE. CDR3 length: 16 residues. This CDR3 is CASSVSDFSYYNEQFF. In nucleotides, the CDR3 is TGTGCCAGCAGCGTTTCGGACTTCTCCTACTACAATGAGCAGTTCTTC.

The chain carries TRBV6-5 and TRBJ2-7; TRBD1 matches at 7 bases. The V gene end was trimmed by 0 bases and the J gene end by 2 bases; junction bases not matched to a gene: 4. The CDR3 loop spans 15 amino acids. CDR1 MNHEY and CDR2 SVGAGI come from the germline V gene. CDR3 bases: TGTGCCAGCAGTTACTCCGGACAGGTTACCTACGAGCAGTACTTC. It is translated as CASSYSGQVTYEQYF.

The chain is built from TRBV7-3 and TRBJ2-1, with D tentatively TRBD1 or TRBD2 (5 bases each). Germline CDR1 SGHTA, CDR2 FQGTGA. The CDR3 has 15 residues. Trimming removed 1 base from V and 8 bases from J, with 15 bases in between. The CDR3 DNA reads as TGTGCCAGCAGCTTAATTGGCAGGGAGTATGATGAGCAGTTCTTC. Its protein product is CASSLIGREYDEQFF.

This clone has just one count. The chain joins TRBV30 to TRBJ2-3; no definite D call. This CDR3 contains 14 residues. The V end was cut by 0 bases, the J end by 0 bases, with 7 bases between. CDR1 and CDR2 from the germline V gene are GTSNPN and SVGIG (reference sequence). CDR3 bases: TGTGCCTGGAGTGTTGGTGGGAGCACAGATACGCAGTATTTT. This sequence encodes CAWSVGGSTDTQYF.

The chain joins TRBV14 to TRBJ2-1; no clear D gene. The CDR3 is made up of 12 amino acids. The germline V and J ends were trimmed by 3 bases and 9 bases, with 9 bases remaining between them. The V gene's germline CDR1 is SGHDN and CDR2 FVKESK. The CDR3 DNA sequence: TGTGCCAGCAGCCAGTTCCTTGGTGAGCAGTTCTTC. It specifies CASSQFLGEQFF.

The rearrangement links TRBV12-3 or TRBV12-4 to TRBJ1-1; D remains ambiguous. The CDR3 is 12 residues long. The V gene lost 2 bases and the J gene lost 10 bases, with 11 bases spanning the gap. CDR3 coding DNA: TGTGCCAGCAGTTTATTCGGGCTTGGAGCTTTCTTT. Translating gives CASSLFGLGAFF.

The V gene is TRBV2, the J gene TRBJ2-5, with a weak D call TRBD2 (5 bases). V gave up 6 bases and J gave up 2 bases, with 7 bases separating them. CDR3 length: 12 amino acids. Germline V gene data show CDR1 as SNHLY and CDR2 as FYNNEI. CDR3 DNA sequence: TGTGCCAGCAGCAGACTACAAGAGACCCAGTACTTC. Translation: CASSRLQETQYF.

This chain uses TRBV7-9 with TRBJ1-6; D possibly corresponds to TRBD1 (5 bases). Germline V gives CDR1 SEHNR, CDR2 FQNEAQ (reference sequence). V was shortened by 5 bases and J by 13 bases, with 18 bases between the two germline ends. The CDR3 runs 14 residues. In DNA, the CDR3 is TGTGCCAGCAGCCCGTACGTTGGGGCCGAGCCCCTCCACTTT. The encoded protein is CASSPYVGAEPLHF.

V usage is TRBV6-5 and J usage is TRBJ2-1; no firm D call. Germline lookup yields CDR1 MNHEY and CDR2 SVGAGI. V dropped 7 bases and J dropped 7 bases, with 11 bases sitting between them. CDR3 length: 12 amino acids. Written as DNA, the CDR3 is TGTGCCAGCACCGCGACCCAAAATGAGCAGTTCTTC. This translates into CASTATQNEQFF.

This chain joins TRBV5-4 and TRBJ2-1, with TRBD2 identical over 11 bases. Per germline, CDR1 SGHNT and CDR2 YYREEE (reference sequence). The ends lost 4 bases at V and 7 bases at J; junction bases unmatched: 10. This CDR3 has 16 amino acids. CDR3 sequence: CASSRDSGGAGNEQFF. Here the CDR3 DNA reads TGTGCCAGCAGCAGAGATAGCGGGGGGGCCGGAAATGAGCAGTTCTTC.

This rearrangement joins TRBV5-4 to TRBJ2-5; D is perhaps TRBD2 (5 bases). Trimming removed 4 bases at V and 5 bases at J, with 18 bases between. Germline CDR1 is SGHNT and CDR2 is YYREEE (reference sequence). The length of the CDR3 is 15 residues. CDR3: CASSPRSSKWETQYF. The DNA of the CDR3 is TGTGCCAGCAGCCCACGATCTAGCAAGTGGGAGACCCAGTACTTC.

This clone was counted a few times. The chain carries TRBV12-3 or TRBV12-4 and TRBJ2-7; the D call may be TRBD1 or TRBD2 (5 bases each). The V end was cut by 3 bases, the J end by 5 bases, with 8 bases between. The CDR3 extends over 12 amino acids. The DNA for the CDR3 is TGTGCCAGCAGTTTTTGGGGGAACGAGCAGTACTTC. The encoded protein is CASSFWGNEQYF.

This clone was seen just once. The rearrangement links TRBV9 to TRBJ1-2, with 9 bases fitting TRBD1. The CDR3 totals 15 residues. The germline gives CDR1 SGDLS, CDR2 YYNGEE. V was pared by 3 bases and J by 7 bases, with 10 bases of the junction left unmatched. CDR3 nucleotide sequence: TGTGCCAGCAGCGCGCGGGGACAGGGCCAAGCTGGCTACACCTTC. This encodes CASSARGQGQAGYTF.

The gene calls are TRBV3-1 (or the pseudogene TRBV3-2) and TRBJ2-1, with TRBD2 identical over 9 bases. CDR1 LGHDT and CDR2 YNNKEL come from the germline V gene (reference sequence). Trimming took 4 bases from V and 4 from J; bases not matched to a gene: 8. The CDR3 contains 16 residues. DNA for the CDR3: TGTGCCAGCAGCCCATCTTTAGCGGGAGCATACAATGAGCAGTTCTTC. Translating it yields CASSPSLAGAYNEQFF.

This chain joins TRBV5-1 and TRBJ1-4, with D hard to call. Germline-derived CDR1 and CDR2 are SGHRS and YFSETQ. The V end was cut by 3 bases, the J end by 0 bases, with 15 bases between. The CDR3 has 17 residues. The DNA of the CDR3 is TGCGCCAGCAGCTCGTGGTCCGGGTTTGCAACTAATGAAAAACTGTTTTTT. It translates to CASSSWSGFATNEKLFF.

The chain couples TRBV25-1 to TRBJ2-5; TRBD1 or TRBD2 may be the D gene (5 bases each). CDR1 is MGHDK and CDR2 is SYGVNS in the germline V gene. This CDR3 is 15 amino acids long. V shed 1 base and J shed 5 bases, with 14 bases lying between them. The CDR3 is CASSEWAGSMETQYF. The CDR3 DNA is TGTGCCAGCAGTGAATGGGCAGGGAGTATGGAGACCCAGTACTTC.

The chain is built from TRBV6-6 and TRBJ1-1, with D possibly being TRBD1 (6 bases). Trimming took 0 bases from V and 4 from J, leaving 6 bases between them. Germline V gene data show CDR1 as MNHNY and CDR2 as SVGAGI (reference sequence). CDR3 size: 13 residues. CDR3 sequence (DNA): TGTGCCAGCAGTTACTCAGGGGGCACTGAAGCTTTCTTT. Amino acid sequence: CASSYSGGTEAFF.

The chain carries TRBV25-1 and TRBJ2-1; D is possibly TRBD1 or TRBD2 (5 bases each). Germline V gives CDR1 MGHDK, CDR2 SYGVNS. CDR3 length: 11 residues. V lost 7 bases and J 16 bases, leaving 17 bases between the germline ends. CDR3 sequence: CASIRGSSIFF. For the CDR3, the DNA is TGTGCCAGCATCCGGGGCTCCTCAATTTTCTTC.

This rearrangement joins TRBV19 to TRBJ2-1, with D unresolved. Trimming pared 5 bases from V and 7 bases from J, leaving 15 bases between. The CDR3 covers 14 residues. Germline V gives CDR1 LNHDA, CDR2 SQIVND (reference sequence). CDR3 in DNA: TGTGCCAGTAGTTCGGGTCTCAACCGGAATGAGCAGTTCTTC. Encoded protein: CASSSGLNRNEQFF.

This clone has a handful of counts. This rearrangement joins TRBV20-1 to TRBJ2-1; D is perhaps TRBD2 (5 bases). The CDR3 sequence is 11 residues long. The V end was cut by 1 base, the J end by 12 bases, with 10 bases between. CDR1 DFQATT and CDR2 SNEGSKA come from the germline V gene (reference sequence). CDR3 bases: TGCAGTGCTAGAGTAGGGCTAGCGCAGTTCTTC. It codes for CSARVGLAQFF.

This clone was seen more than once but under ten times. The V gene is TRBV2, the J gene TRBJ1-5; D is possibly TRBD1 (6 bases). This CDR3 has 14 residues. CDR1 SNHLY and CDR2 FYNNEI come from the germline V gene. Trimming took 4 bases from V and 6 from J, leaving 13 bases between them. CDR3 loop: CASSGRGAGQPQHF. Here the CDR3 DNA reads TGTGCCAGCAGTGGTAGGGGGGCCGGTCAGCCCCAGCATTTT.

The rearrangement uses TRBV4-1 and TRBJ1-3, with D perhaps matching TRBD1 (6 bases). From germline, CDR1 is MGHRA and CDR2 YSYEKL. This CDR3 is built from 15 residues. Deletions cut 1 base from V and 3 bases from J, with 10 bases between. The CDR3, as DNA: TGCGCCAGCAGCCAAGTATTCAGGGGTGGAAACACCATATATTTT. Protein sequence: CASSQVFRGGNTIYF.